This T cell receptor beta chain appears in the sequencing data of a study of T cells in localized non-small cell lung cancer (dated by TCRdb to the early 2020s). About the full investigation: The study analyzed T cell repertoires of about 230 early-stage NSCLC patients, comparing tumors and uninvolved tumor-adjacent lungs. The cohort was made up of fewer than 250 treatment-naive NSCLC patients whose localized lung tumors had been resected. The mean age of the NSCLC patients was about 67 years, with approximately 130 men and 85 to 110 women.

The immunoSEQ Assay was used to sequence TCR beta CDR3 regions from DNA. Turning to the authors' computational methods: To compute T cell density, TCR beta template counts were normalized to usable DNA, which was estimated by amplifying housekeeping genes. Using the preseqR package, richness was estimated by extrapolating to 120,000 templates for tissue samples and 400,000 templates for PBMC samples. Clonality was taken to be one minus Pielou's evenness. Tissue-enriched TCRs were identified by differential abundance testing using productive amino-acid clonotypes, minimum total count 5 and alpha 0.1. The Jaccard Index and the Morisita Overlap Index were used to quantify repertoire overlap between compartments. GLIPH clustered TCR beta CDR3s with public tetramer-defined viral CDR3s; viral motifs required at least three viral sequences plus V-gene enrichment. The table was pulled from immuneACCESS by TCRdb, which kept in-frame rearrangements only. Such tables lose some clones; where checked, under half of the loss comes from unresolved V genes, and the rest has no known cause. V and J calls and clone size are given by that table; D and trimming were obtained from the DNA. This sample gives about 52,000 clones in total; approximately 86% of them show up just once. Less than 20% of the sample goes to the ten largest clones.

The germline V gene encodes CDR1 WSHSY and CDR2 SAAADI. The V and J ends are trimmed by 1 base and 6 bases, leaving 6 bases between them. The CDR3, from cysteine to phenylalanine, totals 12 residues. The kept DNA is CDR3 alone, 36 bases in frame from the first base. At diagnosis, tumor, uninvolved tumor-adjacent lung and peripheral blood were collected and then preserved as a mix of FFPE and fresh-frozen material. For TCR repertoire profiling, the blood samples were analyzed as peripheral blood mononuclear cells. Study-wide findings and limitations: Longer overall survival was associated with higher T cell density in blood, whereas shorter survival was associated with higher clonality in adjacent lung. Multi-region tumor sequencing was not performed, so intratumor heterogeneity could not be excluded. Because the study design was exploratory, TCR variables were selected using unadjusted p-values without false-discovery rate correction. A median of approximately 57 of the top 100 tumor clones were detected in paired uninvolved adjacent lung, and around 30 of these tumor clones were also found among the top 100 clones of the paired uninvolved adjacent lung. Uninvolved tumor-adjacent lung showed the highest T cell clonality, higher than tumor, which suggests more focused antigenic responses in the uninvolved tumor-adjacent lung.

This clone appeared a few times. Its antigen is unknown. It has no much larger one-base neighbor in the sample; base qualities were not kept. The receptor chain draws on TRBV10-2 and TRBJ1-1; the D segment cannot be called with confidence. The receptor comes from a female donor with stage II lung adenocarcinoma. The sequences come from PBMCs, collected before any cancer treatment. The CDR3 reads as follows: CASSEFGAEAFF. The bases read TGCGCCAGCAGTGAGTTCGGGGCTGAAGCTTTCTTT.